This TCR beta chain was identified during a study of glioma-infiltrating T cells after dendritic cell vaccination. Overall study: Dendritic cells derived from monocytes and pulsed with autologous tumor lysate formed the vaccine. Study findings and constraints: Higher TCR clonality did not directly relate to longer survival.

As to time point: after dendritic cell vaccination, including at tumor progression/relapse. V lost 6 bases to trimming and J lost 5 bases, with 16 bases between them. This CDR3 comprises 14 residues. In germline, CDR1 is MNHEY, CDR2 SVGAGI. Amplification used 60 V beta primers and 13 J beta primers. Here immunoSEQ multiplex PCR was the method, and the copy in TCRdb shows in-frame clones only, minus some. The sample holds around 83,000 clones, 85% seen once. In the case of this clone: What it binds is not known.

This chain uses TRBV6-5 with TRBJ1-1; D is unclear. The sequences come from blood, collected after dendritic cell vaccination. This TCR came from a human donor with glioblastoma. The CDR3 sequence: CASRRREAGTEAFF. CDR3 DNA: TGTGCCAGCAGAAGAAGGGAGGCGGGTACTGAAGCTTTCTTT.